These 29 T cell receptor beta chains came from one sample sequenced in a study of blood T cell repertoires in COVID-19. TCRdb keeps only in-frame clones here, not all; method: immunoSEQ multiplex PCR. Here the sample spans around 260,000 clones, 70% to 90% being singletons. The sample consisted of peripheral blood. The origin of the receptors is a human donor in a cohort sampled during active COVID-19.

The CDR3 nucleotides are TGTGCCAGCAAGGAGGGTTATAATTCACCCCTCCACTTT. Protein sequence: CASKEGYNSPLHF. This chain uses TRBV6-5 with TRBJ1-6; D call uncertain. Per the germline V gene, CDR1 is MNHEY and CDR2 is SVGAGI. V lost 7 bases and J lost 4, with 8 bases in between. The CDR3 consists of 13 residues.

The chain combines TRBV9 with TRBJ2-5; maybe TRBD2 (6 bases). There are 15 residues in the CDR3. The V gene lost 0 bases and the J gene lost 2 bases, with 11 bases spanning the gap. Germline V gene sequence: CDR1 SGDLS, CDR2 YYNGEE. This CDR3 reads CASSVDPGGQETQYF. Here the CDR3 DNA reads TGTGCCAGCAGCGTAGATCCCGGGGGACAAGAGACCCAGTACTTC.

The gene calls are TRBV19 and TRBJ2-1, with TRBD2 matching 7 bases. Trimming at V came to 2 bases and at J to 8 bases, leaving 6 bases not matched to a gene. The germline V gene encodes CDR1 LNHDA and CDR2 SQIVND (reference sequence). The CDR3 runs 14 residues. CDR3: CASSITSVLYEQFF. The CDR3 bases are TGTGCCAGTAGTATAACTAGCGTGCTATATGAGCAGTTCTTC.

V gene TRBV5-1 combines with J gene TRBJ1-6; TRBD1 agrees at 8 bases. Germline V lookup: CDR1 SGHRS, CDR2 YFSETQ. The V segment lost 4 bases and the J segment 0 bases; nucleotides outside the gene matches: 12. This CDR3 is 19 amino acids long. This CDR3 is CASSDVSGTGGSYNSPLHF. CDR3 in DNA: TGCGCCAGCAGCGATGTCTCCGGGACAGGTGGCTCCTATAATTCACCCCTCCACTTT. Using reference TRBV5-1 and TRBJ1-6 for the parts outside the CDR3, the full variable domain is KAGVTQTPRYLIKTRGQQVTLSCSPISGHRSVSWYQQTPGQGLQFLFEYFSETQRNKGNFPGRFSGRQFSNSRSEMNVSTLELGDSALYLCASSDVSGTGGSYNSPLHFGNGTRLTVT.

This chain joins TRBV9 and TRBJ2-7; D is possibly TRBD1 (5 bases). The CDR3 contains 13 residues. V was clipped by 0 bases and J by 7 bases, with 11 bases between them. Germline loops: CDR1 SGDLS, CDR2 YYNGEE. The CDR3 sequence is CASSVGQLGEQYF. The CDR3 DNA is TGTGCCAGCAGCGTAGGACAGCTTGGGGAGCAGTACTTC.

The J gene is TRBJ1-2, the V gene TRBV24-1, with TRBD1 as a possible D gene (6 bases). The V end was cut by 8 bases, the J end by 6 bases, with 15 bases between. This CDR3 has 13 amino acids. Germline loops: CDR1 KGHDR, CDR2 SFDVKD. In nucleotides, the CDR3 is TGTGCCACCATCCCTGCGGGGGGCGATGGCTACACCTTC. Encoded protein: CATIPAGGDGYTF.

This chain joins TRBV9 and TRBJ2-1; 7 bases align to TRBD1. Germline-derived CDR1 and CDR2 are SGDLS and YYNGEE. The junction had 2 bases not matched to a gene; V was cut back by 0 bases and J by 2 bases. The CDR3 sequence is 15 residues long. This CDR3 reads CASSVAGTAYNEQFF. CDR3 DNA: TGTGCCAGCAGCGTAGCGGGGACAGCCTACAATGAGCAGTTCTTC. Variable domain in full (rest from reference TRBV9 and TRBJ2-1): DSGVTQTPKHLITATGQRVTLRCSPRSGDLSVYWYQQSLDQGLQFLIQYYNGEERAKGNILERFSAQQFPDLHSELNLSSLELGDSALYFCASSVAGTAYNEQFFGPGTRLTVL.

CDR3: CASSPAGGRTDTQYF. CDR3 nucleotides: TGCGCCAGCAGCCCAGCGGGAGGGCGGACAGATACGCAGTATTTT. The gene calls are TRBV5-1 and TRBJ2-3, with TRBD2 matching 10 bases. The J segment lost 3 bases and the V segment lost 4 bases, leaving 5 bases of the junction unmatched. Germline V gives CDR1 SGHRS, CDR2 YFSETQ. The CDR3 is made up of 15 amino acids.

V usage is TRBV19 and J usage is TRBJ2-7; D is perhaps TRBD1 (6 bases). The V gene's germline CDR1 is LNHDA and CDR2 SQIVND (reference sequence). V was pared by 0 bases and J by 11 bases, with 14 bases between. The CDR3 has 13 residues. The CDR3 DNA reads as TGTGCCAGTAGTATAGATCTGAGGGGGACGAAGTACTTC. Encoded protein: CASSIDLRGTKYF.

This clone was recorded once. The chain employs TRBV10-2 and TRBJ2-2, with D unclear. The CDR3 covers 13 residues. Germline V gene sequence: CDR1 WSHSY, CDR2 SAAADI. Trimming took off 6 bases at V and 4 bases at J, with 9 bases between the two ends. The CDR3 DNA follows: TGCGCCAGCAGACGCCCTAGCACCGGGGAGCTGTTTTTT. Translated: CASRRPSTGELFF.

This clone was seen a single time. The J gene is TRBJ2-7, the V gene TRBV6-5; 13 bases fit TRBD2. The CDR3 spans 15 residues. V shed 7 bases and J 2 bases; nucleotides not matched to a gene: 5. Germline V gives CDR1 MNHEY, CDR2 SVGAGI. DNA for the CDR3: TGTGCCAGCACCGCACTAGCGGGGGGGCCCTACGAGCAGTACTTC. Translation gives CASTALAGGPYEQYF.

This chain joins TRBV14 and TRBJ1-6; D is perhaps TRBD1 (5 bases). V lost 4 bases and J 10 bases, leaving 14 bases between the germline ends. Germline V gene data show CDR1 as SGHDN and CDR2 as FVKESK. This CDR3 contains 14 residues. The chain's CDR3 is CASSLPRTSSPLHF. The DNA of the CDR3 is TGTGCCAGCAGCCTGCCACGGACATCCTCACCCCTCCACTTT. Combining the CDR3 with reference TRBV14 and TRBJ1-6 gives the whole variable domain EAGVTQFPSHSVIEKGQTVTLRCDPISGHDNLYWYRRVMGKEIKFLLHFVKESKQDESGMPNNRFLAERTGGTYSTLKVQPAELEDSGVYFCASSLPRTSSPLHFGNGTRLTVT.

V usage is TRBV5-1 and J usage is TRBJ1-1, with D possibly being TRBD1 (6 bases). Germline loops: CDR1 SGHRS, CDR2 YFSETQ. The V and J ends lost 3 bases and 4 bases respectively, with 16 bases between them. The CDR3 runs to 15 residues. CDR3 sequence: CASSWGGGSITEAFF. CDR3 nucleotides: TGCGCCAGCAGCTGGGGAGGGGGGAGTATCACTGAAGCTTTCTTT.

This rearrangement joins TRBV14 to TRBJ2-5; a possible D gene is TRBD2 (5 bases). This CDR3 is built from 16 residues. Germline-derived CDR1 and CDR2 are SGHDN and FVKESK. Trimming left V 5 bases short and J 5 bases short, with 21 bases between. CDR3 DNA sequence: TGTGCCAGCAGCGCCACGGAGGAAGGGAGTCGGGAGACCCAGTACTTC. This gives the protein CASSATEEGSRETQYF.

The DNA for the CDR3 is TGTGCCAGTACCTCATCGTGGGCAGGCAATCAGCCCCAGCATTTT. Its protein is CASTSSWAGNQPQHF. J is TRBJ1-5 and V is TRBV19; no clear D gene. V lost 7 bases to trimming and J lost 2 bases, with 15 bases between them. This CDR3 comprises 15 residues. The germline gives CDR1 LNHDA, CDR2 SQIVND (reference sequence).

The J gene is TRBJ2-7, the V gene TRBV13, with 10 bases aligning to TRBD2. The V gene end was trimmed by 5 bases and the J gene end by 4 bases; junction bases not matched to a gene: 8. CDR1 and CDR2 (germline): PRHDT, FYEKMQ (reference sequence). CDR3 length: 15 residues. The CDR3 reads CASSPEREGRYEQYF. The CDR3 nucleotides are TGTGCCAGCAGCCCCGAGCGGGAGGGCCGGTACGAGCAGTACTTC.

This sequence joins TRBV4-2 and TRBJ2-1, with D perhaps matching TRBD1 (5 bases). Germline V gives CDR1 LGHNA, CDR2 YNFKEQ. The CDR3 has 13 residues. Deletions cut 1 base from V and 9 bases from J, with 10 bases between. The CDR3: CASSQGGHPEQFF. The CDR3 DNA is TGTGCCAGCAGCCAAGGGGGCCATCCTGAGCAGTTCTTC.

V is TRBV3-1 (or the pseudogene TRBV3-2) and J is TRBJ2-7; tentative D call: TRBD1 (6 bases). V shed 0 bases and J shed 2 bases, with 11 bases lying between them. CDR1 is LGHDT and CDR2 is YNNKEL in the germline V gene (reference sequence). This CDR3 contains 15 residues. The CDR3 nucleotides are TGTGCCAGCAGCCAAGAGAGGGGGACCCCCTACGAGCAGTACTTC. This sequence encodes CASSQERGTPYEQYF.

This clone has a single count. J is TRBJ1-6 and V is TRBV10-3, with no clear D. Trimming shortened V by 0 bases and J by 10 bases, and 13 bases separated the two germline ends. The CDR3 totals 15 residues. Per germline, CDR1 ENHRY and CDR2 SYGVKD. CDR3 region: CAISESYYNESPLHF. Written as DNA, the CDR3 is TGTGCCATCAGTGAGTCATACTACAACGAATCACCCCTCCACTTT.

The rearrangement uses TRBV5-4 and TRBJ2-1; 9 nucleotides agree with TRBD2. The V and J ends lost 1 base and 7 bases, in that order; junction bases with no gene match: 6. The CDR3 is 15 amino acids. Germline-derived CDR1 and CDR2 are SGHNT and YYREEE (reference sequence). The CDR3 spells CASSLRLAGRNEQFF. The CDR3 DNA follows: TGTGCCAGCAGCTTGCGGCTAGCGGGAAGGAATGAGCAGTTCTTC.

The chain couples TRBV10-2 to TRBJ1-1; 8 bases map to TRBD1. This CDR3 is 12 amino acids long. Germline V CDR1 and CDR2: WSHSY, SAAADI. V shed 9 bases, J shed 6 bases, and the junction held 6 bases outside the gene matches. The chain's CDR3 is CASNRGISEAFF. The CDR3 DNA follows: TGCGCCAGTAACAGGGGGATCTCTGAAGCTTTCTTT.

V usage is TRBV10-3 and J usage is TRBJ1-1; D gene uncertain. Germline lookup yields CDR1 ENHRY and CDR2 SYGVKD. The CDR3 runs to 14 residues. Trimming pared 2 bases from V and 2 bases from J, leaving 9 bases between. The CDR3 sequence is CAISEGTGNTEAFF. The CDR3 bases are TGTGCCATCAGTGAGGGAACGGGTAACACTGAAGCTTTCTTT.

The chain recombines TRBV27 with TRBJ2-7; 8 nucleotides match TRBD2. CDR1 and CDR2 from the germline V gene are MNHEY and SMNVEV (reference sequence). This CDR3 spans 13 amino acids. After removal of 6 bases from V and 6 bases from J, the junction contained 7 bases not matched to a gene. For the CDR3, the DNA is TGTGCCAGCAGAGCAGCGGGGGCAGGCGAGCAGTACTTC. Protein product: CASRAAGAGEQYF.

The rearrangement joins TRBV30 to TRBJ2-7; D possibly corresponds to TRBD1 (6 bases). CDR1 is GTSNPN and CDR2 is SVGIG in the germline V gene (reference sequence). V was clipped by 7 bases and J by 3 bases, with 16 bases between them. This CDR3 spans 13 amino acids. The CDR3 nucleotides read TGTGCCTTCACAGGGCGGAACTTCTACGAGCAGTACTTC. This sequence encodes CAFTGRNFYEQYF.

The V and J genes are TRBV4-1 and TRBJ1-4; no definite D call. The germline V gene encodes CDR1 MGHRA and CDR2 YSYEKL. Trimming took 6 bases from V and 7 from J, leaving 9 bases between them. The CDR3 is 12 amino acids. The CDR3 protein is CASSGLGEKLFF. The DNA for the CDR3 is TGCGCCAGCAGTGGGCTGGGTGAAAAACTGTTTTTT.

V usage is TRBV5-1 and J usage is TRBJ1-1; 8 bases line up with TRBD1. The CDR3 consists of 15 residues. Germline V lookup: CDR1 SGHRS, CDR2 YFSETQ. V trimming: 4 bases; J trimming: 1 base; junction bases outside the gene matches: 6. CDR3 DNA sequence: TGCGCCAGCAGCGTATCCGGGACAGGGAACACTGAAGCTTTCTTT. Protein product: CASSVSGTGNTEAFF.

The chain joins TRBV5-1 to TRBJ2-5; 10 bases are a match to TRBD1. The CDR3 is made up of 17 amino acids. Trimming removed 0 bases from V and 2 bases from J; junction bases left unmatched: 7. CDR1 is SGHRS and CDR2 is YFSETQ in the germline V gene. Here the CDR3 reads CASSLARTGGLQETQYF. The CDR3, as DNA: TGCGCCAGCAGCTTGGCCCGGACAGGGGGACTTCAAGAGACCCAGTACTTC.

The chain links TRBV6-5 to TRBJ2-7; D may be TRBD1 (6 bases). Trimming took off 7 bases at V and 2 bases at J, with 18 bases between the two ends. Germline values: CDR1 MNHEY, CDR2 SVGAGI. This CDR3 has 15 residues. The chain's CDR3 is CASMGHHFGAYEQYF. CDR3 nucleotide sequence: TGTGCCAGCATGGGACACCATTTCGGCGCCTACGAGCAGTACTTC.

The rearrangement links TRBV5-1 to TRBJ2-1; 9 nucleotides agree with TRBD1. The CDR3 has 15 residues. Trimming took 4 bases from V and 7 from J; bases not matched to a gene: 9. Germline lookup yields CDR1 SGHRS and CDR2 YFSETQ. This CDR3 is CASSIRDRDWNEQFF. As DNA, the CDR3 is TGCGCCAGCAGCATCCGGGACAGGGATTGGAATGAGCAGTTCTTC.